The present T cell receptor (beta chain) was sequenced within a study of vaccination and CD4 T cells after COVID-19. This clonotype was counted a few times. Antigen unknown. Sequenced with the Oncomine TCR Beta short-read assay was DNA taken from cultured CD4+ T cells. A single record per CDR3 protein comes from TCRdb applying MiXCR to the PCR reads. The sample has over 20,000 distinct CDR3 sequences; about 32% are singletons. The CDR3 covers 17 residues. Per the germline V gene, CDR1 is MDHEN and CDR2 is SYDVKM. The V end was cut by 4 bases, the J end by 10 bases, with 29 bases between. Described time point: late sampling 161 to 241 days after vaccination in a few convalescent patients. Treatment indicated: approximately 9-day PBMC culture with coronavirus spike peptide pools or control peptides (ViraFEST assay). Replacement of half the medium with fresh IL-2 medium took place on days 3 and 7.

The V and J genes are TRBV28 and TRBJ2-7; possibly TRBD2 for D (5 bases). The sample was CD4+ T cells from blood, cultured in vitro, taken about 7 months after SARS-CoV-2 vaccination. The source of this sequence is a human donor who had recovered from COVID-19. The CDR3 sequence: CASSSPSLATLAGVQYF. CDR3 DNA: TGTGCCAGCAGTTCCCCATCTCTAGCTACTCTAGCCGGGGTACAGTACTTC.